The 26 T cell receptor beta chains below all came from one sample that was sequenced in a study of spatial heterogeneity in lung cancer (dated 2019 in TCRdb). Overall study outcomes, separate from this receptor: The tumor nonsynonymous mutation count correlated with the number of expanded intratumoral alpha and beta TCRs.

No antigen has been identified for these receptors. The library was obtained by 5' RACE. The listed sequencing device is NextSeq 500. The raw public reads went through TCRdb reprocessing: fastp at Q25, MiXCR clone calling, in-frame beta chains kept. Every CDR3 protein is listed once, alongside the most common genes and DNA of its rows. The sample table shows about 100,000 distinct CDR3 sequences, and nearly 4.5% are seen once. The ten largest clonotypes hold 21% of the sample. This specimen's time point label, interpreted: sample taken at primary tumor resection. This material consisted of lung tumor tissue, taken at surgery. The receptors derive from a male donor with early-stage non-small cell lung cancer.

In this sample, this clonotype turned up a few times. The V and J genes are TRBV19 and TRBJ2-5; the match to TRBD1 covers 9 bases. Losses at the gene ends were 6 bases for V and 5 bases for J; bases not matched to a gene: 7. Germline V gene sequence: CDR1 LNHDA, CDR2 SQIVND (reference sequence). The CDR3 covers 14 residues. CDR3 DNA sequence: TGTGCCAGTAGCAACCGGGACAGGGATGAGACCCAGTACTTC. Translated: CASSNRDRDETQYF.

This chain connects TRBV6-5 to TRBJ2-5; TRBD2 might be the D (5 bases). The V end was cut by 6 bases, the J end by 3 bases, with 14 bases between. Germline assignment: CDR1 MNHEY and CDR2 SVGAGI. The CDR3 has 14 residues. The CDR3 is CASRSRLMKETQYF. CDR3 sequence (DNA): TGTGCCAGCAGATCTAGACTAATGAAAGAGACCCAGTACTTC.

The chain couples TRBV28 to TRBJ2-2; tentatively, D is TRBD1 (6 bases). Germline V gene lookup returns CDR1 MDHEN and CDR2 SYDVKM. The CDR3 covers 14 residues. The V end was cut by 6 bases, the J end by 4 bases, with 12 bases between. The CDR3, as DNA: TGTGCCAGCAGGTTCCACAGGGCCACCGGGGAGCTGTTTTTT. This codes for CASRFHRATGELFF.

Ten or more counts support this clonotype. This chain joins TRBV12-3 or TRBV12-4 and TRBJ2-5; D may be TRBD1 (6 bases). The CDR3 has 14 amino acids. The ends were cut back, 3 bases at V and 2 bases at J, with 10 bases in the middle. The chain's CDR3 is CASSFLGQQETQYF. CDR3 in DNA: TGTGCCAGCAGTTTCCTAGGACAGCAAGAGACCCAGTACTTC.

The V gene is TRBV2, the J gene TRBJ1-5, with TRBD1 as a possible D gene (6 bases). The germline CDR1 and CDR2 sequences are SNHLY and FYNNEI. The CDR3 covers 15 residues. V gave up 0 bases and J gave up 15 bases, with 21 bases separating them. CDR3 nucleotide sequence: TGTGCCAGCAGTGAAGCGCGTAGCCCGGGACTCAGGGGGCATTTT. Protein product: CASSEARSPGLRGHF.

This clonotype was seen ten or more times. The V and J genes are TRBV28 and TRBJ2-4; TRBD2 aligns across 9 bases. V gave up 5 bases and J gave up 0 bases; unmatched junction bases: 5. CDR3 length equals 16 residues. Germline CDR1 is MDHEN and CDR2 is SYDVKM. As DNA, the CDR3 is TGTGCCAGCAGTGTGACTAGCGGCTTAGCCAAAAACATTCAGTACTTC. It yields the protein CASSVTSGLAKNIQYF.

This clonotype was seen at least ten times. The chain is built from TRBV20-1 and TRBJ2-5, with 8 bases that match TRBD2. The CDR3 totals 16 residues. Per the germline V gene, CDR1 is DFQATT and CDR2 is SNEGSKA (reference sequence). After removal of 2 bases from V and 3 bases from J, the junction contained 11 bases not matched to a gene. The CDR3 loop reads CSARWFGGGQEETQYF. In DNA, the CDR3 is TGCAGTGCTAGATGGTTCGGGGGGGGACAAGAAGAGACCCAGTACTTC.

This clonotype was recorded a few times. V and J are TRBV7-3 and TRBJ2-3; a weak D match, TRBD2 (5 bases). CDR3 length: 15 residues. Trimming cost V 1 base and J 2 bases, with 10 bases left between them. Looked up from germline, CDR1 is SGHTA and CDR2 is FQGTGA. Here the CDR3 DNA reads TGTGCCAGCAGCTTAATACGGAGGCCCACAGATACGCAGTATTTT. Translation: CASSLIRRPTDTQYF.

This clonotype was seen repeatedly, ten times or more. This chain connects TRBV6-2 or TRBV6-3 to TRBJ2-1; 9 positions agree with TRBD2. The CDR3 contains 16 residues. After removal of 4 bases from V and 4 bases from J, the junction contained 8 bases not matched to a gene. CDR1 and CDR2 from the germline V gene are MNHEY and SVGEGT. CDR3 nucleotide sequence: TGTGCCAGCAGTTCCATAACTAGCGGGCAGTACAATGAGCAGTTCTTC. This encodes CASSSITSGQYNEQFF.

At least ten counts were recorded for this clonotype. The V call is TRBV10-3, the J call TRBJ1-1, with a possible D match to TRBD1 (5 bases). Trimming pared 2 bases from V and 6 bases from J, leaving 16 bases between. Per germline, CDR1 ENHRY and CDR2 SYGVKD. The length of the CDR3 is 15 residues. This CDR3 is CAISEPSLSGSEAFF. CDR3 DNA sequence: TGTGCCATCAGTGAGCCTAGCTTATCAGGGTCTGAAGCTTTCTTT.

The table lists this clonotype with many counts. CDR3 sequence: CSNKRANTEAFF. CDR3 coding DNA: TGCAGTAATAAACGGGCGAACACTGAAGCTTTCTTT. V and J are TRBV29-1 and TRBJ1-1; D remains unclear. The CDR3 sequence is 12 residues long. Germline CDR1 reads SQVTM; CDR2 reads ANQGSEA.

This clonotype was detected many times. The chain links TRBV29-1 to TRBJ2-2, with D uncertain. V lost 4 bases and J 2 bases, leaving 5 bases between the germline ends. CDR1 and CDR2 (germline): SQVTM, ANQGSEA. The CDR3 length is 12 residues. CDR3 DNA sequence: TGCAGCGTTGCGGATAACACCGGGGAGCTGTTTTTT. Its protein is CSVADNTGELFF.

The table lists this clonotype with many counts. J is TRBJ2-4 and V is TRBV29-1, with D hard to call. This CDR3 is built from 10 residues. Trimming stripped 6 bases from V and 5 bases from J, with 5 bases between. Germline values: CDR1 SQVTM, CDR2 ANQGSEA. CDR3 protein: CSVRENIQYF. The CDR3 DNA reads TGCAGCGTAAGGGAAAACATTCAGTACTTC.

In its sample, this clonotype ranks as medium-sized. The chain links TRBV6-6 to TRBJ1-1, with no clear D. This CDR3 has 11 amino acids. The germline V and J ends were trimmed by 6 bases and 7 bases, with 9 bases remaining between them. In germline, CDR1 is MNHNY, CDR2 SVGAGI (reference sequence). CDR3 DNA sequence: TGTGCCAGCAGCACGGCGGGTGAAGCTTTCTTT. Translating gives CASSTAGEAFF.

This clonotype was seen a handful of times. This sequence joins TRBV28 and TRBJ2-3; D gene ambiguous. The V end was cut by 4 bases, the J end by 6 bases, with 8 bases between. From germline, CDR1 is MDHEN and CDR2 SYDVKM. This CDR3 comprises 12 residues. The DNA of the CDR3 is TGTGCCAGCAGTTCCCCCATGGATACGCAGTATTTT. This encodes CASSSPMDTQYF.

This clonotype was counted many times. This chain links TRBV20-1 with TRBJ2-3; 10 bases map to TRBD1. CDR1 and CDR2 from the germline V gene are DFQATT and SNEGSKA (reference sequence). V lost 4 bases, J lost 3 bases, and 7 bases stayed unmatched. This CDR3 region has 15 residues. In DNA form, the CDR3 reads TGCAGTGCTAAAGACAGGGGGCGCAGGACAGATACGCAGTATTTT. It yields the protein CSAKDRGRRTDTQYF.

This clonotype appeared a few times. V is TRBV7-2 and J is TRBJ2-1; the D is unclear. Looked up from germline, CDR1 is SGHTA and CDR2 is FQGNSA. Trimming cost V 1 base and J 4 bases, with 5 bases left between them. The CDR3 covers 13 residues. The CDR3 sequence is CASSLDSYNEQFF. As DNA, the CDR3 is TGTGCCAGCAGCTTAGACAGTTACAATGAGCAGTTCTTC.

There are many counts of this clonotype. This chain links TRBV2 with TRBJ1-1; D is ambiguous. V was shortened by 10 bases and J by 3 bases, with 24 bases between the two germline ends. The CDR3 runs 16 residues. CDR1 SNHLY and CDR2 FYNNEI come from the germline V gene. As DNA, the CDR3 is TGTGCCACCATTAAAGGCGGATTTCGAAAGGACACTGAAGCTTTCTTT. It is translated as CATIKGGFRKDTEAFF.

This clonotype was seen more than once but under ten times. The chain employs TRBV12-3 or TRBV12-4 and TRBJ1-5; D is possibly TRBD1 (5 bases). The CDR3 extends over 15 amino acids. V was shortened by 6 bases and J by 0 bases, with 12 bases between the two germline ends. The CDR3 sequence is CASSTTGFSNQPQHF. CDR3 sequence (DNA): TGTGCCAGCAGCACCACAGGATTTAGCAATCAGCCCCAGCATTTT.

On this clonotype itself: A much larger clone sits a single nucleotide away, making a read error possible. The gene calls are TRBV20-1 and TRBJ1-2, with unresolved D. Trimming pared 3 bases from V and 1 base from J, leaving 12 bases between. This CDR3 has 14 residues. Germline values: CDR1 DFQATT, CDR2 SNEGSKA (reference sequence). CDR3 DNA sequence: TGCAGTGCTAGTCAGGAGGTCCTTAACTATGGCTACACCTTC. The encoded protein is CSASQEVLNYGYTF.

This clonotype showed up many times. This rearrangement joins TRBV18 to TRBJ2-2; weak D call: TRBD1 (6 bases). Between the trimmed V and J ends, which lost 4 bases and 0 bases, there was a span of 21 bases. From germline, CDR1 is KGHSH and CDR2 LQKENI. This CDR3 is built from 19 residues. In nucleotides, the CDR3 is TGTGCCAGCTCACAACAGGGAGTCGCGAACATTCCGAACACCGGGGAGCTGTTTTTT. Translating it yields CASSQQGVANIPNTGELFF.

In its sample, this clonotype was seen many times. The chain uses TRBV4-1 and TRBJ1-1; possible D gene TRBD1, 5 bases. The V end was cut by 3 bases, the J end by 0 bases, with 23 bases between. Germline CDR1 is MGHRA and CDR2 is YSYEKL. The CDR3 loop spans 19 amino acids. The chain's CDR3 is CASSQYAGTEGAMNTEAFF. The CDR3 DNA follows: TGCGCCAGCAGCCAGTACGCAGGGACCGAGGGAGCCATGAACACTGAAGCTTTCTTT.

With respect to this clonotype: The junction departs from the called germline gene at one end, perhaps through a read error. This chain links TRBV7-7 with TRBJ2-7; TRBD1 matches 8 bases. CDR1 and CDR2 (germline): SSHAT, FNYEAQ (reference sequence). The CDR3 loop spans 13 amino acids. The CDR3, as DNA: TGTGCTAGCAGCGCGGACAGGGAAGGCGAGCAGTACTTC. It is translated as CASSADREGEQYF.

This clonotype was observed many times. The chain links TRBV3-1 to TRBJ2-7; 7 bases agree with TRBD2. Looked up from germline, CDR1 is LGHDT and CDR2 is YNNKEL (reference sequence). The V segment lost 3 bases and the J segment 5 bases; nucleotides outside the gene matches: 7. The CDR3 length is 14 residues. The DNA of the CDR3 is TGTGCCAGCAGCCATAAGACTAGCTTCAACGAGCAGTACTTC. Protein: CASSHKTSFNEQYF.

There are many counts of this clonotype. The rearrangement links TRBV11-2 to TRBJ2-3; D is perhaps TRBD1 (5 bases). Trimming took 2 bases from V and 4 from J, leaving 19 bases between them. The CDR3 sequence is 17 residues long. Germline values: CDR1 SGHAT, CDR2 FQNNGV. The CDR3 loop is CASSLFPRRVEADTQYF. In nucleotides, the CDR3 is TGTGCCAGCAGCTTATTTCCACGCAGGGTAGAAGCAGATACGCAGTATTTT.

V is TRBV12-3 or TRBV12-4 and J is TRBJ1-1; a possible D gene is TRBD1 (6 bases). V dropped 8 bases and J dropped 0 bases, with 13 bases sitting between them. The CDR3 runs to 14 residues. As DNA, the CDR3 is TGTGCCAGCCGGATAACAGGGCTGAACACTGAAGCTTTCTTT. Its protein product is CASRITGLNTEAFF.